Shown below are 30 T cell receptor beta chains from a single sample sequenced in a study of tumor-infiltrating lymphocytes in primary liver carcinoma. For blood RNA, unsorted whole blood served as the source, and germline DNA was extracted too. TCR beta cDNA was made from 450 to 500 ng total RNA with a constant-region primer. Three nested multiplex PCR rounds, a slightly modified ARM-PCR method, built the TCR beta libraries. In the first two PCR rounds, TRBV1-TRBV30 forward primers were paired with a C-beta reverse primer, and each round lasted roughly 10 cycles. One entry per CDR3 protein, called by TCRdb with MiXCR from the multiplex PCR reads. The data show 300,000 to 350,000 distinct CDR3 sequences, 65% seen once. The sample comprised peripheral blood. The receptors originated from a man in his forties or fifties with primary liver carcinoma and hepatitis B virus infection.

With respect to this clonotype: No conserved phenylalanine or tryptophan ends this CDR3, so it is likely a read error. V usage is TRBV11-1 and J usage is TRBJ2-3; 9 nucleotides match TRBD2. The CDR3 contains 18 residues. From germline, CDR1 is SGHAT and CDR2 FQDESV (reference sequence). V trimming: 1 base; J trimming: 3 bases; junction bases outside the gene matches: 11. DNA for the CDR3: TGTGCCAGCAGCTTAGGTTCGCGGCTAGCGGGACCTACAGATACGCAGTATTCA. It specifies CASSLGSRLAGPTDTQYS.

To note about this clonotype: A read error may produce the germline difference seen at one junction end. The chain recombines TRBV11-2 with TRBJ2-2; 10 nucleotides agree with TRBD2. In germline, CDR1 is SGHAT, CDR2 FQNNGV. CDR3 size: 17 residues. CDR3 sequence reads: CASSSPQREGNTGELLF. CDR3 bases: TGTGCCAGCAGCTCGCCGCAGCGGGAGGGAAACACAGGGGAGCTGCTTTTT. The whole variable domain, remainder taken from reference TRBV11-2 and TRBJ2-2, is EAGVAQSPRYKIIEKRQSVAFWCNPISGHATLYWYQQILGQGPKLLIQFQNNGVVDDSQLPKDRFSAERLKGVDSTLKIQPAKLEDSAVYLCASSSPQREGNTGELLFGEGSRLTVL.

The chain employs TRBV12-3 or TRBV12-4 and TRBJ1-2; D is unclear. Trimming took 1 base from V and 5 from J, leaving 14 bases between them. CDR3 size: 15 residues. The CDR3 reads CASSLDPGLEYGYTF. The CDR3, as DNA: TGTGCCAGCAGTTTAGATCCGGGGTTGGAGTATGGCTACACCTTC.

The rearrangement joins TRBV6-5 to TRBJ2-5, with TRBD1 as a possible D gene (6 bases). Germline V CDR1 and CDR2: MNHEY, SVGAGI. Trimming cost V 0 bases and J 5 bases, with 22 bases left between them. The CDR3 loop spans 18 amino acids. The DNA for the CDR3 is TGTGCCAGCAGTTACTCGGGTATAAGGGGGACAACGCGCGAGACCCAGTACTTC. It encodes CASSYSGIRGTTRETQYF.

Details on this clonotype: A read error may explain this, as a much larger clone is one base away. CDR3 coding DNA: TGTGCCAGCGCCCTAGCGGGGGTAGCCAAAGACATTCAGTACTTC. Its protein product is CASALAGVAKDIQYF. V usage is TRBV2 and J usage is TRBJ2-4, with TRBD2 matching over 10 bases. In germline, CDR1 is SNHLY, CDR2 FYNNEI. This CDR3 has 15 amino acids.

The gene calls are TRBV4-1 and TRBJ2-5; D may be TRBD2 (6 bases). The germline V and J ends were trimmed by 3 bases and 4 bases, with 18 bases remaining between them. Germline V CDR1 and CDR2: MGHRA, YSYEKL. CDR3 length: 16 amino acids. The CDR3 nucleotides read TGCGCCAGCAGCCAGCTAGCGCTCGGCTTCCGAGAGACCCAGTACTTC. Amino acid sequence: CASSQLALGFRETQYF.

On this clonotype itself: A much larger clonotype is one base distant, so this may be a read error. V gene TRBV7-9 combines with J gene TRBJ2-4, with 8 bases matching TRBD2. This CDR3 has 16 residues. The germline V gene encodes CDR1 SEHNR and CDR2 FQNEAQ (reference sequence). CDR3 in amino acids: CDSSPTSGVAKNIQYF. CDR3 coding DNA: TGTGACAGCAGCCCTACTAGCGGTGTAGCCAAAAACATTCAGTACTTC.

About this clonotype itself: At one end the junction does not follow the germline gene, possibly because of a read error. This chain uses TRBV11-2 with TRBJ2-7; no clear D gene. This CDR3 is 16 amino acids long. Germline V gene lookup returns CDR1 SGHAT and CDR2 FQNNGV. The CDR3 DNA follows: TGTGTCAGCAGCCCGCGTAGGGCCGACCTCTCCTACGAGCAGTACTTC. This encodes CVSSPRRADLSYEQYF.

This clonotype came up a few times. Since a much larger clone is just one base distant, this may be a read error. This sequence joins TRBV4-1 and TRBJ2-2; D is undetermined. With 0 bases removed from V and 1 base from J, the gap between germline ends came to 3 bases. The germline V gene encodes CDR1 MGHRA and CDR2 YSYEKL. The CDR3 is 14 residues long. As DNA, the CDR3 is TGCGCCAGCAGCCAAGATATGAACACCGGGGAGCTGTTTTTT. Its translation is CASSQDMNTGELFF.

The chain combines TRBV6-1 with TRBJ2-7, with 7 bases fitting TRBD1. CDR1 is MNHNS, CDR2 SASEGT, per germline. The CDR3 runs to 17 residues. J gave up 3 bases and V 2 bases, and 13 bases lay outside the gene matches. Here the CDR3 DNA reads TGTGCCAGCAGTGAAAAGGGGTGGGGACAGTGGAGCTACGAGCAGTACTTC. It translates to CASSEKGWGQWSYEQYF.

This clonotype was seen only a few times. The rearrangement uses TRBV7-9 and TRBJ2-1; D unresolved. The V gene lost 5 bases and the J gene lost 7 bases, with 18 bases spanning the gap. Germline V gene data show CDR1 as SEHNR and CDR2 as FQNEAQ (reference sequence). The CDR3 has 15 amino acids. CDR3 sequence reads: CASSPKTRILNEQFF. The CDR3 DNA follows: TGTGCCAGCAGCCCCAAGACCCGCATCTTGAATGAGCAGTTCTTC.

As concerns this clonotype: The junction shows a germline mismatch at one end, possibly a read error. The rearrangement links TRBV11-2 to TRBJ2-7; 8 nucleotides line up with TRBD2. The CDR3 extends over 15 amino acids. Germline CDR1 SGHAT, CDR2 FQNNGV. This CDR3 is CAGSLDWREAYEQYF. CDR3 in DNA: TGCGCCGGCAGCTTAGATTGGCGGGAGGCCTACGAGCAGTACTTC.

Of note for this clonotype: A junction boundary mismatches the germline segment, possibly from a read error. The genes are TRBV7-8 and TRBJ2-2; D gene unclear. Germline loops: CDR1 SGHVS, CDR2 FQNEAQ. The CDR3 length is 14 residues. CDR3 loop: CASSLAQHTRELFF. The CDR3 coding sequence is TGTGCCAGCAGCTTAGCCCAGCACACCAGGGAGCTGTTTTTT.

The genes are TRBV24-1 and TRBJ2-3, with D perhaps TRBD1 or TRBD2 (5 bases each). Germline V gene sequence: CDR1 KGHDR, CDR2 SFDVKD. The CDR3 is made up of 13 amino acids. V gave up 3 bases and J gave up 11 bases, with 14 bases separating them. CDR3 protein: CATSDPPGRVQYF. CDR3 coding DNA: TGTGCCACCAGTGATCCCCCGGGGCGGGTGCAGTATTTT.

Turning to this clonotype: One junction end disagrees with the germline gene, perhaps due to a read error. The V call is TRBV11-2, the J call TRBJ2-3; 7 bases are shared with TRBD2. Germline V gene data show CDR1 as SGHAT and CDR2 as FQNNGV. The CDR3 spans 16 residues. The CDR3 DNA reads TGTGCCACCAGCTTAGTTTTTAGCGGGCCATCAGATACCCAGTATTTT. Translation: CATSLVFSGPSDTQYF.

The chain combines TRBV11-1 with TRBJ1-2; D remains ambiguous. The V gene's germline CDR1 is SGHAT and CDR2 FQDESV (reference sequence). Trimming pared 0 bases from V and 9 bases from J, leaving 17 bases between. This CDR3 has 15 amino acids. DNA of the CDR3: TGTGCCAGCAGCTTAGCGGCAGAGGCGATATATTGCTACACCTTC. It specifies CASSLAAEAIYCYTF.

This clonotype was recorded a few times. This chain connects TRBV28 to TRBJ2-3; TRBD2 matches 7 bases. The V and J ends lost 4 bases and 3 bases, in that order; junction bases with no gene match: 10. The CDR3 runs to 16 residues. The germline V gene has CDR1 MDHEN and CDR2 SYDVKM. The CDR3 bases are TGTGCCAGCAGTTCCCCACCTAGCGGCAAAACAGATACGCAGTATTTT. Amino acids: CASSSPPSGKTDTQYF.

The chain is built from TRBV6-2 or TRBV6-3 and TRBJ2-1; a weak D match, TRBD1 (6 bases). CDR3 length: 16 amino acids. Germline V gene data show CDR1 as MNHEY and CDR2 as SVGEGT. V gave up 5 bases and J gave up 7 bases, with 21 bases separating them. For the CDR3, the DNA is TGTGCCAGCAGTGCCAACAGGGCTCGAGTGAGTAATGAGCAGTTCTTC. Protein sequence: CASSANRARVSNEQFF.

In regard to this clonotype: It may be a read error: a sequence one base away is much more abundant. The CDR3 DNA sequence: TGTGCCAGCAGTTCTAGCGTCTACGAGCAGTACTTC. Translated: CASSSSVYEQYF. V usage is TRBV11-2 and J usage is TRBJ2-7, with a tentative D call TRBD2 (6 bases). Germline-derived CDR1 and CDR2 are SGHAT and FQNNGV. This CDR3 has 12 amino acids. Trimming took 6 bases from V and 3 from J, leaving 9 bases between them.

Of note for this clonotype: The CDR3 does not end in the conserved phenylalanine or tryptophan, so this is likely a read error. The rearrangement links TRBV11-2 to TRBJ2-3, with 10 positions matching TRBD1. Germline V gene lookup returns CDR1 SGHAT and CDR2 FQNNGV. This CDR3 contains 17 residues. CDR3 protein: CASSLGGTGVSTDTQYY. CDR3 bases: TGTGCCAGCAGCTTAGGGGGGACAGGGGTTAGCACAGATACACAGTATTAT.

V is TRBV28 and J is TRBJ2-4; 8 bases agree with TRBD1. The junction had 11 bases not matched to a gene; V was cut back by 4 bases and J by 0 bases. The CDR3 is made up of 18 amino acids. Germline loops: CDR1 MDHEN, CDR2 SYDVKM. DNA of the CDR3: TGTGCCAGCAGTTGCGTCCCGGGACAGGAGTTAGCCAAAAACATTCAGTACTTC. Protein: CASSCVPGQELAKNIQYF. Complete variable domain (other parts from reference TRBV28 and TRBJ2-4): DVKVTQSSRYLVKRTGEKVFLECVQDMDHENMFWYRQDPGLGLRLIYFSYDVKMKEKGDIPEGYSVSREKKERFSLILESASTNQTSMYLCASSCVPGQELAKNIQYFGAGTRLSVL.

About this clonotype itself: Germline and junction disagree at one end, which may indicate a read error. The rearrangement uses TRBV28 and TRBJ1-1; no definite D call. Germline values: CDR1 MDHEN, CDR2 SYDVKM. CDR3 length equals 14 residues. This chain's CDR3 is CASSLSGGRTEAFF. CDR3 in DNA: TGTGCCAGCAGTTTATCGGGCGGGAGAACTGAAGCCTTCTTT.

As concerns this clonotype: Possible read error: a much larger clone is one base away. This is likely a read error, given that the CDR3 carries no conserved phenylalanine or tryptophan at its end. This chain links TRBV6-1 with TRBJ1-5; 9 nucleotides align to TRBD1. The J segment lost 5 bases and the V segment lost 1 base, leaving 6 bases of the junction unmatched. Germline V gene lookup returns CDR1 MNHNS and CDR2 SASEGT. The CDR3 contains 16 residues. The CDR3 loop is CASSEVWTGEHQPQHS. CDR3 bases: TGTGCCAGCAGTGAAGTCTGGACAGGGGAGCATCAGCCCCAGCATTCT.

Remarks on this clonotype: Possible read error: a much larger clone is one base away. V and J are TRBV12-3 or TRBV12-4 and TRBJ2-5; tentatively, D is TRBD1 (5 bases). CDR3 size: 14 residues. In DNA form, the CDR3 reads TGTGCCAGCAGCTTCGACCCAGGGCCAGAGACCCGGTACTTC. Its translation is CASSFDPGPETRYF.

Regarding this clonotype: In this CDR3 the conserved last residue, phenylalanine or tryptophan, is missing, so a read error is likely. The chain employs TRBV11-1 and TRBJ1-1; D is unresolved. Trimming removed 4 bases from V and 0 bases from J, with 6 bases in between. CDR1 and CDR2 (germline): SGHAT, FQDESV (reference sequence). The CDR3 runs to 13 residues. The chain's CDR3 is CASSSTLNTEAFL. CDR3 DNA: TGTGCCAGCAGCTCGACCTTGAACACTGAAGCTTTCCTT.

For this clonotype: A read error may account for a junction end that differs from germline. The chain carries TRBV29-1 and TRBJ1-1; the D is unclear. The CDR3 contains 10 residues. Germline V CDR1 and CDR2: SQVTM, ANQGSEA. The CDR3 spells CSAAGTEAFF. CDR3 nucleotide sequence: TGTAGCGCCGCTGGTACTGAAGCTTTCTTT.

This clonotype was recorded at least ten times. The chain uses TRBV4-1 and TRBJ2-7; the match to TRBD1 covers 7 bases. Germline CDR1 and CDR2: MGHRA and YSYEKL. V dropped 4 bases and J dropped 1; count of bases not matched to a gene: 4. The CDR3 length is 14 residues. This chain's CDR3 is CASSRPGQSYEQYF. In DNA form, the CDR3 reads TGCGCCAGCAGCCGCCCGGGACAGTCCTACGAGCAGTACTTC.

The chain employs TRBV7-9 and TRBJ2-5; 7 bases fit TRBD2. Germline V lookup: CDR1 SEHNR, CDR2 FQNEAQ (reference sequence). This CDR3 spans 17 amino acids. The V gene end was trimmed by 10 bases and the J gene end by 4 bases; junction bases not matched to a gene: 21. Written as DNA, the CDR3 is TGTGCCACCAAAGGACTAGTGGGATGGAGGGGTCCAGAGACCCAGTACTTC. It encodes CATKGLVGWRGPETQYF.

CDR3: CASSLDMGFHEQYF. For the CDR3, the DNA is TGTGCCAGCAGTTTAGACATGGGATTCCACGAGCAGTACTTC. The chain uses TRBV28 and TRBJ2-7; D unresolved. Germline CDR1 reads MDHEN; CDR2 reads SYDVKM. V dropped 2 bases and J dropped 5 bases, with 13 bases sitting between them. This CDR3 comprises 14 residues.

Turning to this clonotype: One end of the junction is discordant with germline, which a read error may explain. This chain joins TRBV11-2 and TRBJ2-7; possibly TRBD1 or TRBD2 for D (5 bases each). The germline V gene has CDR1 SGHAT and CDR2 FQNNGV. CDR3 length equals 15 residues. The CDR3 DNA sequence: TGTGTCAGCAGCCGTGGGACGGAGAGTCCCTATGAGCAGTACTTC. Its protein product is CVSSRGTESPYEQYF. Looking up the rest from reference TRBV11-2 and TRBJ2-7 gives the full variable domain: EAGVAQSPRYKIIEKRQSVAFWCNPISGHATLYWYQQILGQGPKLLIQFQNNGVVDDSQLPKDRFSAERLKGVDSTLKIQPAKLEDSAVYLCVSSRGTESPYEQYFGPGTRLTVT.